The rows below give T cell receptor beta chains drawn from one sample of a study of blood T cell repertoires in COVID-19. TCRdb's copy holds only in-frame clones and misses some; the assay was immunoSEQ multiplex PCR. The profile shows some 460,000 clones, roughly 87% of them singletons. Material for sequencing was PBMCs or T cells enriched from blood (not recorded which). These receptors all stem from a woman between 18 and 29 years old with acute COVID-19. Both conserved end residues are part of each CDR3. D genes are given only for firm matches. Some rows have no size entry. The others give once, few or many, or a class for an expanded clone.

TRBV9	medium-sized	TRBD1	TRBJ1-2	CASSVGDRAYYGYTF	TGTGCCAGCAGCGTGGGGGACAGGGCCTACTATGGCTACACCTTC
TRBV4-3	NA	NA	TRBJ2-7	CASSQSSGEQYF	TGCGCCAGCAGCCAATCCTCGGGGGAGCAGTACTTC
TRBV5-1	NA	NA	TRBJ2-6	CASSLVRQGGSGANVLTF	TGCGCCAGCAGCTTGGTGAGACAGGGAGGATCTGGGGCCAACGTCCTGACTTTC
TRBV29-1	NA	TRBD1	TRBJ2-2	CSAVGQGAVGELFF	TGCAGCGCCGTGGGACAGGGGGCGGTCGGGGAGCTGTTTTTT
TRBV29-1	once	TRBD1	TRBJ2-1	CSALDRGTYNEQFF	TGCAGCGCCCTCGACAGGGGGACCTACAATGAGCAGTTCTTC
TRBV14	NA	NA	TRBJ1-3	CASSPAGGNTIYF	TGTGCCAGCAGCCCGGCAGGCGGGAACACCATATATTTT
TRBV7-9	NA	NA	TRBJ1-1	CASSPTGAEAFF	TGTGCCAGCAGCCCTACGGGGGCTGAAGCTTTCTTT
TRBV29-1	once	TRBD1	TRBJ1-3	CSVEGQGGNTIYF	TGCAGCGTCGAAGGACAGGGCGGAAACACCATATATTTT
TRBV7-9	NA	NA	TRBJ1-5	CASSTNSGPQHF	TGTGCCAGCAGCACCAACTCGGGGCCCCAGCATTTT
TRBV18	NA	NA	TRBJ1-1	CASSVNSQGTNTEAFF	TGTGCCAGCTCAGTAAACTCACAGGGAACGAACACTGAAGCTTTCTTT
TRBV7-6	NA	NA	TRBJ1-1	CASSSSSIQGTEAFF	TGTGCCAGCAGCTCGTCGAGTATCCAGGGCACTGAAGCTTTCTTT
TRBV6-1	NA	TRBD1	TRBJ2-3	CASSEAGTGDTDTQYF	TGTGCCAGCAGCGAAGCGGGGACAGGGGACACAGATACGCAGTATTTT
TRBV9	once	TRBD1	TRBJ2-2	CASSVGDRNTGELFF	TGTGCCAGCAGCGTAGGGGACAGGAACACCGGGGAGCTGTTTTTT
TRBV13	NA	TRBD2	TRBJ2-7	CASSPGGEFSRPREQYF	TGTGCCAGCAGCCCTGGGGGGGAATTTAGTCGGCCCCGCGAGCAGTACTTC
TRBV9	NA	TRBD2	TRBJ2-1	CASSETSGGAREQFF	TGTGCCAGCAGCGAAACTAGCGGGGGGGCTCGTGAGCAGTTCTTC
TRBV9	NA	TRBD1	TRBJ2-1	CASSAQGAEQFF	TGTGCCAGCAGCGCCCAGGGGGCTGAGCAGTTCTTC
TRBV7-9	NA	TRBD1	TRBJ1-4	CASSSNRGRNEKLFF	TGTGCCAGCAGCAGTAACAGGGGGAGGAATGAAAAACTGTTTTTT
TRBV5-4	NA	NA	TRBJ2-2	CASSSVTGELFF	TGTGCCAGCAGCTCAGTCACCGGGGAGCTGTTTTTT
TRBV5-4	NA	TRBD1	TRBJ2-5	CASSQTGGSQETQYF	TGTGCCAGCAGCCAGACAGGGGGCTCCCAAGAGACCCAGTACTTC
TRBV7-2	NA	TRBD2	TRBJ2-7	CASSLEAGAPYEQYF	TGTGCCAGCAGCTTAGAGGCGGGAGCCCCCTACGAGCAGTACTTC
TRBV20-1	once	NA	TRBJ1-6	CSASPLRISYNSPLHF	TGCAGTGCTAGTCCCTTGCGGATCTCCTATAATTCACCCCTCCACTTT
TRBV6-5	NA	TRBD1	TRBJ1-1	CASSYSIGQGAEAFF	TGTGCCAGCAGTTACTCGATCGGACAGGGGGCTGAAGCTTTCTTT
TRBV5-5	NA	NA	TRBJ1-5	CASSPQGSQPQHF	TGTGCCAGCAGCCCCCAGGGGAGTCAGCCCCAGCATTTT
TRBV9	NA	NA	TRBJ1-1	CASSPPSNTEAFF	TGTGCCAGCAGCCCCCCCTCTAACACTGAAGCTTTCTTT
TRBV7-2	once	NA	TRBJ1-3	CASSRRVADTIYF	TGTGCCAGCAGCCGGAGGGTGGCAGACACCATATATTTT
TRBV30	NA	TRBD1	TRBJ1-2	CAADRAHGIGYTF	TGTGCAGCGGACAGGGCCCACGGTATCGGCTACACCTTC
TRBV9	NA	TRBD1	TRBJ1-1	CASKGTANTEAFF	TGTGCCAGCAAAGGGACAGCGAACACTGAAGCTTTCTTT
TRBV6-1	NA	NA	TRBJ2-7	CASSEKQPYEQYF	TGTGCCAGCAGTGAAAAACAGCCCTACGAGCAGTACTTC
TRBV29-1	NA	TRBD1	TRBJ2-7	CSVGSGTGPYEQYF	TGCAGCGTTGGCTCGGGGACAGGGCCCTACGAGCAGTACTTC
TRBV28	NA	NA	TRBJ1-6	CASSPGLSNNSPLHF	TGTGCCAGCAGTCCCGGACTTTCGAACAATTCACCCCTCCACTTT
TRBV6-5	once	TRBD2	TRBJ2-3	CAGETSGSTDTQYF	TGTGCCGGGGAGACTAGCGGGAGTACAGATACGCAGTATTTT
TRBV9	NA	NA	TRBJ2-7	CASSVEAGSYEQYF	TGTGCCAGCAGCGTAGAAGCAGGATCCTACGAGCAGTACTTC
TRBV7-9	NA	NA	TRBJ2-3	CASSLLRVTDTQYF	TGTGCCAGCAGCTTATTGCGGGTCACAGATACGCAGTATTTT
TRBV29-1	NA	TRBD1	TRBJ1-5	CSAKGTGAYQPQHF	TGCAGCGCCAAGGGGACAGGTGCCTATCAGCCCCAGCATTTT
TRBV7-6	NA	TRBD1	TRBJ2-7	CASSFGTGPHEQYF	TGTGCCAGCAGCTTCGGGACAGGGCCCCACGAGCAGTACTTC
TRBV10-3	NA	NA	TRBJ2-1	CAISVSGPQFF	TGTGCCATCAGTGTTTCAGGGCCGCAGTTCTTC
TRBV7-8	NA	TRBD1	TRBJ1-5	CASSFTGGSNQPQHF	TGTGCCAGCAGCTTTACAGGGGGCTCCAATCAGCCCCAGCATTTT
TRBV27	NA	TRBD2	TRBJ2-2	CASRLTSGGSNTGELFF	TGTGCCAGCAGGCTGACTAGCGGGGGGTCGAACACCGGGGAGCTGTTTTTT
TRBV19	NA	TRBD1	TRBJ1-6	CASSWDRVNSPLHF	TGTGCCAGTAGTTGGGACAGGGTTAATTCACCCCTCCACTTT
TRBV5-5	NA	TRBD1	TRBJ1-3	CASSFDRGPGNTIYF	TGTGCCAGCAGCTTTGACAGGGGGCCTGGAAACACCATATATTTT
TRBV5-6	NA	NA	TRBJ2-2	CASSPEGGPNTGELFF	TGTGCCAGCAGCCCCGAAGGCGGCCCGAACACCGGGGAGCTGTTTTTT